The present T cell receptor (beta chain) was sequenced within a study of human T cells and chemical hapten exposure (dated by TCRdb to the early 2020s). Describing the broader study: The libraries were sequenced as a pool, and the TCR yield per sample differed mostly because of small variations in library volumes within the pool. The study tracked peripheral blood TCR repertoire changes in vivo during primary and secondary sensitization to the hapten diphenylcyclopropenone (DPC) in alopecia patients. Both TCR alpha and TCR beta chains were sequenced from each blood RNA sample.

Study-wide findings and limitations: Repeated subsampling changed both the strength of the expansion versus patch-test correlation and the threshold at which the correlation became significant. DPC sensitization did not change the number of TCRs with a frequency above 1 in 1000, and there was no evidence of changes in global repertoire structure.

V is cut back by 4 bases and J by 6 bases, with 4 bases in the junction unmatched. From the cysteine through the phenylalanine, the CDR3 covers 13 amino acids. The only DNA kept is the CDR3, 39 bases in frame from the first base. Sequences KGHSH (CDR1) and LQKENI (CDR2) are obtained from the germline V gene. The sample's time point label, decoded: healthy volunteer bleed at 2 weeks. Total RNA was extracted from unfractionated whole blood collected in Tempus Blood RNA tubes. As TCR sequencing controls, roughly five healthy volunteers were used, with blood taken at day 0, 2 weeks and 6 weeks. The method was RACE. Sequencer: NextSeq 500. Library preparation attached unique molecular identifiers to individual cDNA molecules for quantitative, reproducible TCR counting. The authors processed their data as follows. The median number of TCRs per sample was around 100,000, ranging from about 20,000 to 700,000. The Decombinator software suite was used to annotate V, J and CDR3 in the TCR reads. For the PS versus PT1 abundance plots, all samples were subsampled to the same number of TCRs (28,000). TCRs were defined as expanded if absent before sensitization and observed at least eight times at the 2-week time point. Clones were called with MiXCR by TCRdb after fastp trimmed the public reads at Q25, and only in-frame beta chains were retained. Every distinct CDR3 protein forms one entry, paired with its most common genes and DNA. Clone size and V and J calls follow TCRdb, not the original study. This sample lists 35,000 to 50,000 distinct CDR3 sequences; about 4.5% were detected once. Roughly 1.6% of the sample belongs to the ten largest clones.

About this clonotype itself: The antigen it binds to is not known. It has no much larger one-base neighbor in the sample; base qualities were not kept.

This TCR was sampled from a female donor in good health. Some clones in this sample may be carry-over from other donors' samples. The sequence links TRBV18 to TRBJ2-3, with 7 bases aligning to TRBD1. Material: whole blood. Here is the DNA: TGTGCCAGCTCACAGGGGGCTGCCGATACGCAGTATTTT. Its translation is CASSQGAADTQYF.